This is a list of T cell receptor beta chains from one sample in a study of siplizumab effects on memory and regulatory T cells. Produced via immunoSEQ multiplex PCR; TCRdb's table is partial and in-frame only. The sample gives around 100,000 clones, 91% of which show up once; 0.15% is in the top ten. What was sequenced was CD4+ T cells sorted from blood. The receptors come from a human donor in good health. CDR3s include the opening cysteine and the closing phenylalanine or tryptophan.

>TRBV9
CASSAGQGSRDTQYF
>TRBV7-2
CASRYRDRGRPEDGYTF
>TRBV18
CASSRLVLNTEAFF
>TRBV6-1
CASSPGADTEAFF
>TRBV9
CASSPSEYYGYTF
>TRBV30
CAWASGTANTEAFF
>TRBV6-5
CASSLVQASNYGYTF
>TRBV19
CASSPPQGSPYEQYF
>TRBV7-9
CASSLDAGELFF
>TRBV30
CAWSVIGQGHQPQHF
>TRBV7-9
CANQGSTNEKLFF
>TRBV27
CASSLRITGANVLTF
>TRBV12-5
CASGLATGQGAYEQYF
>TRBV15
CATSRSPDPSETQYF
>TRBV6-4
CASSEGSTDTQYF
>TRBV28
CASSLPDSLRDIQYF
>TRBV7-2
CASSSQPGTVGAPQHF
>TRBV18
CASSPPSAYEQYF
>TRBV27
CASKLAGGNIQYF
>TRBV5-4
CASSLGLVNTEAFF
>TRBV4-2
CASRRGTGGDGTEAFF
>TRBV5-4
CASRPAESYEQYF
>TRBV2
CASSRGGNYGYTF
>TRBV10-3
CAISEGQPVTTDTQYF
>TRBV28
CASETVGTRLRNEQFF
>TRBV7-8
CASSSPVRDKYNEQFF
>TRBV13
CASSLTVSYEQYF
>TRBV12-5
CASRAGGSNTGELFF
>TRBV28
CASSPGTVRYCFF
>TRBV5-4
CASSNRGTGPYGYTF
>TRBV18
CASSGTSGVNEQFF
>TRBV6-5
CASSPDRSFPTEAFF
>TRBV19
CASSIPAGSEAFF
>TRBV28
CASSLSGQGRLAPLHF
>TRBV11-2
CASSLGGVNSYEQYF
>TRBV10-3
CASKADGRTGELFF